The 22 T cell receptor beta chains presented below share a single source sample, sequenced in a study of blood T cell repertoires in COVID-19. Libraries were prepared by immunoSEQ multiplex PCR; TCRdb keeps only in-frame clonotypes and omits some of them. This table has some 250,000 clones, roughly 77% appearing once. The sequenced sample was peripheral blood. The receptors were sampled from a woman older than 75 with acute or convalescent COVID-19.

The chain has TRBV19 and TRBJ2-3; 10 bases line up with TRBD2. The CDR3 is 15 amino acids. After removal of 7 bases from V and 6 bases from J, the junction contained 10 bases not matched to a gene. The V gene's germline CDR1 is LNHDA and CDR2 SQIVND (reference sequence). The CDR3 DNA reads as TGTGCCAGTAATCAGCGGGAGGGCGTCGGTGATACGCAGTATTTT. Translated, it gives CASNQREGVGDTQYF.

The rearrangement uses TRBV19 and TRBJ1-2; the D is unclear. The V gene lost 3 bases and the J gene lost 0 bases, with 11 bases spanning the gap. Germline CDR1 LNHDA, CDR2 SQIVND (reference sequence). CDR3 size: 15 residues. The CDR3, as DNA: TGTGCCAGTAGTATGTTAGATTTAGCTAACTATGGCTACACCTTC. This codes for CASSMLDLANYGYTF.

To note about this clone: This could be a read error, since a much larger clone is one nucleotide away. The chain couples TRBV28 to TRBJ1-1, with D possibly being TRBD1 (5 bases). The CDR3 totals 13 residues. The germline CDR1 and CDR2 sequences are MDHEN and SYDVKM. The ends were cut back, 6 bases at V and 2 bases at J, with 10 bases in the middle. DNA of the CDR3: TGTGCCAGCAGACAGGACGGCAACACTGAAGCTTTCTTT. Translating it yields CASRQDGNTEAFF.

With regard to this clone: The sample holds other DNA sequences that translate to the same CDR3. The chain recombines TRBV5-1 with TRBJ1-5; D is ambiguous. V gave up 3 bases and J gave up 2 bases, with 6 bases separating them. Germline CDR1 reads SGHRS; CDR2 reads YFSETQ. This CDR3 region has 13 residues. This CDR3 is CASSWEGNQPQHF. For the CDR3, the DNA is TGCGCCAGCAGCTGGGAGGGCAATCAGCCCCAGCATTTT.

The chain carries TRBV5-5 and TRBJ1-1; D uncertain. The CDR3 covers 16 residues. Germline CDR1 SGHKS, CDR2 YYEKEE (reference sequence). V lost 4 bases to trimming and J lost 0 bases, with 16 bases between them. In DNA form, the CDR3 reads TGTGCCAGCAGCCCGCTACAACCAGGTTTGAACACTGAAGCTTTCTTT. This translates into CASSPLQPGLNTEAFF.

This rearrangement joins TRBV27 to TRBJ1-6; the D is unclear. Germline CDR1 MNHEY, CDR2 SMNVEV (reference sequence). The CDR3 is 15 residues long. Between the trimmed V and J ends, which lost 3 bases and 9 bases, there was a span of 15 bases. Here the CDR3 reads CASSFRSLDGSPLHF. CDR3 coding DNA: TGTGCCAGCAGTTTTAGATCTCTTGATGGTTCACCCCTCCACTTT.

This clone was counted between two and nine times. The gene calls are TRBV18 and TRBJ2-3; D ambiguous. The germline V gene has CDR1 KGHSH and CDR2 LQKENI. The CDR3 is made up of 12 amino acids. V was shortened by 3 bases and J by 6 bases, with 7 bases between the two germline ends. CDR3 region: CASSPGLDTQYF. In nucleotides, the CDR3 is TGTGCCAGCTCACCCGGGTTGGATACGCAGTATTTT. The full variable domain, with the rest looked up from reference TRBV18 and TRBJ2-3, is NAGVMQNPRHLVRRRGQEARLRCSPMKGHSHVYWYRQLPEEGLKFMVYLQKENIIDESGMPKERFSAEFPKEGPSILRIQQVVRGDSAAYFCASSPGLDTQYFGPGTRLTVL.

The chain combines TRBV5-1 with TRBJ2-1; 11 bases align to TRBD2. This CDR3 has 14 residues. The trim removed 4 bases at V and 8 bases at J, leaving 5 bases unmatched. Germline CDR1 SGHRS, CDR2 YFSETQ. This CDR3 reads CASSLTSGGDEQFF. The CDR3 coding sequence is TGCGCCAGCAGCCTTACTAGCGGGGGAGATGAGCAGTTCTTC. Variable domain in full (rest from reference TRBV5-1 and TRBJ2-1): KAGVTQTPRYLIKTRGQQVTLSCSPISGHRSVSWYQQTPGQGLQFLFEYFSETQRNKGNFPGRFSGRQFSNSRSEMNVSTLELGDSALYLCASSLTSGGDEQFFGPGTRLTVL.

In nucleotides, the CDR3 is TGTGCCAGCAGACCGGGACTAGCGCAAGAGACCCAGTACTTC. Its translation: CASRPGLAQETQYF. The chain uses TRBV6-5 and TRBJ2-5; 10 bases agree with TRBD2. Losses at the gene ends were 6 bases for V and 2 bases for J; bases not matched to a gene: 3. Germline values: CDR1 MNHEY, CDR2 SVGAGI. CDR3 length equals 14 residues.

Only one count was recorded for this clone. The V call is TRBV9, the J call TRBJ1-1; D may be TRBD1 (5 bases). The CDR3 length is 14 residues. Per the germline V gene, CDR1 is SGDLS and CDR2 is YYNGEE. The germline V and J ends were trimmed by 1 base and 5 bases, with 12 bases remaining between them. This CDR3 reads CASSVLGAGTEAFF. Written as DNA, the CDR3 is TGTGCCAGCAGCGTACTTGGGGCGGGGACTGAAGCTTTCTTT.

This chain joins TRBV25-1 and TRBJ2-1; 9 bases are shared with TRBD2. Germline V lookup: CDR1 MGHDK, CDR2 SYGVNS. V lost 4 bases, J lost 0 bases, and 7 bases stayed unmatched. This CDR3 region has 17 residues. CDR3 nucleotides: TGTGCCAGCAGTGCCCTTAGCGGGAGAAGCTCCTACAATGAGCAGTTCTTC. Encoded protein: CASSALSGRSSYNEQFF.

Only a few counts were recorded for this clone. The CDR3 here is CASSYSSWDRRINYGYTF. The CDR3 DNA is TGTGCCAGCAGTTACTCGTCTTGGGACAGGAGAATTAACTATGGCTACACCTTC. The J gene is TRBJ1-2, the V gene TRBV6-2 or TRBV6-3; 8 nucleotides align to TRBD1. The V and J ends lost 0 bases and 1 base, in that order; junction bases with no gene match: 10. Germline V gene sequence: CDR1 MNHEY, CDR2 SVGEGT. CDR3 length equals 18 residues.

CDR3 sequence: CASSRDRGTDTQYF. The DNA for the CDR3 is TGCGCCAGCAGCAGGGACAGAGGGACAGATACGCAGTATTTT. V is TRBV5-1 and J is TRBJ2-3; 7 bases are shared with TRBD1. Germline loops: CDR1 SGHRS, CDR2 YFSETQ. V lost 4 bases and J lost 3; bases outside the gene matches: 5. The CDR3 spans 14 residues. Complete variable domain (other parts from reference TRBV5-1 and TRBJ2-3): KAGVTQTPRYLIKTRGQQVTLSCSPISGHRSVSWYQQTPGQGLQFLFEYFSETQRNKGNFPGRFSGRQFSNSRSEMNVSTLELGDSALYLCASSRDRGTDTQYFGPGTRLTVL.

This chain connects TRBV10-3 to TRBJ2-5, with TRBD1 as a possible D gene (6 bases). This CDR3 spans 16 amino acids. The germline V and J ends were trimmed by 6 bases and 1 base, with 18 bases remaining between them. In germline, CDR1 is ENHRY, CDR2 SYGVKD. CDR3 region: CAISQAGVLAQETQYF. The CDR3 bases are TGTGCCATCAGCCAAGCAGGGGTTCTGGCCCAAGAGACCCAGTACTTC.

This rearrangement joins TRBV12-3 or TRBV12-4 to TRBJ1-1; TRBD1 matches 7 bases. V lost 2 bases, J lost 5 bases, and 2 bases stayed unmatched. This CDR3 has 13 amino acids. CDR3: CASSLRRGTEAFF. The CDR3 DNA follows: TGTGCCAGCAGTTTACGCAGGGGGACTGAAGCTTTCTTT.

V usage is TRBV5-1 and J usage is TRBJ1-1, with a tentative D call TRBD1 (6 bases). From germline, CDR1 is SGHRS and CDR2 YFSETQ. This CDR3 has 14 residues. The V and J ends lost 7 bases and 6 bases respectively, with 19 bases between them. CDR3 amino acids: CASSRGGQGSEAFF. The CDR3 bases are TGCGCCAGCTCCCGGGGGGGGCAGGGATCTGAAGCTTTCTTT.

This clone appeared once. V usage is TRBV14 and J usage is TRBJ1-2, with D hard to call. CDR3 length equals 14 residues. The germline V gene encodes CDR1 SGHDN and CDR2 FVKESK. With 3 bases removed from V and 4 bases from J, the gap between germline ends came to 12 bases. CDR3 amino acids: CASSQQGGPYGYTF. As DNA, the CDR3 is TGTGCCAGCAGCCAGCAAGGAGGGCCCTATGGCTACACCTTC.

This rearrangement joins TRBV29-1 to TRBJ1-1; possible D gene TRBD1, 5 bases. V was cut by 2 bases and J by 1 base, with 8 bases left in between. Germline CDR1 reads SQVTM; CDR2 reads ANQGSEA. The CDR3 totals 13 residues. CDR3 sequence reads: CSVERQQNTEAFF. The CDR3 DNA sequence: TGCAGCGTTGAAAGACAGCAGAACACTGAAGCTTTCTTT.

The rearrangement links TRBV4-1 to TRBJ1-2, with 7 bases fitting TRBD1. CDR3 size: 15 residues. J lost 2 bases, V lost 5 bases, and 8 bases had no gene match. CDR1 MGHRA and CDR2 YSYEKL come from the germline V gene. CDR3 sequence reads: CASSTPGQKNYGYTF. The CDR3 DNA sequence: TGCGCCAGCAGCACACCGGGACAGAAGAACTATGGCTACACCTTC.

The J gene is TRBJ1-2, the V gene TRBV6-6; 10 nucleotides match TRBD1. J was trimmed by 5 bases and V by 7 bases; bases with no gene match: 10. The CDR3 totals 15 residues. Per the germline V gene, CDR1 is MNHNY and CDR2 is SVGAGI (reference sequence). In DNA, the CDR3 is TGTGCCAGCACTAAAAGACCGGGACAGGGGTATGGCTACACCTTC. Encoded protein: CASTKRPGQGYGYTF.

This chain joins TRBV20-1 and TRBJ1-1; D is uncertain. The CDR3 loop spans 11 amino acids. V was cut by 3 bases and J by 5 bases, with 7 bases left in between. Germline assignment: CDR1 DFQATT and CDR2 SNEGSKA (reference sequence). The CDR3 DNA reads as TGCAGTGCTAGTCGGGGAACTGAAGCTTTCTTT. Translated: CSASRGTEAFF.

This chain joins TRBV7-8 and TRBJ2-7, with 11 bases aligning to TRBD1. Germline CDR1 and CDR2: SGHVS and FQNEAQ. V shed 5 bases and J 2 bases; nucleotides not matched to a gene: 5. The CDR3 length is 15 residues. CDR3 amino acids: CASSVPGQGAYEQYF. DNA for the CDR3: TGTGCCAGCAGCGTCCCGGGACAGGGGGCCTACGAGCAGTACTTC.